This T cell receptor (beta chain) was sequenced during a study of blood T cells in healthy people across ages. Each donor was a healthy Caucasian individual from Russia, aged roughly 6 to 100. Collection of 7.5 to 10 milliliters of peripheral blood was performed for each donor. For the second PCR, which ran for roughly 7 to 11 cycles, a sample-barcoded 5' primer and a J-beta primer mix were used. TCRdb reprocessed the 5' RACE reads with MiXCR, giving one entry per CDR3 protein. The sample consists of about 800,000 distinct CDR3 sequences, 46% of them appearing once. V was pared by 6 bases and J by 8 bases, with 23 bases between. Looked up from germline, CDR1 is DFQATT and CDR2 is SNEGSKA (reference sequence). CDR3 length: 15 residues.

The sample was blood. The rearrangement joins TRBV20-1 to TRBJ2-1; D may be TRBD2 (6 bases). The TCR comes from a man older than 75 in good health. The CDR3 coding sequence is TGCAGTGCACGATCGCGACTAGAGCCTCCCGATGAGCAGTTCTTC. It yields the protein CSARSRLEPPDEQFF.